This entry lists 15 T cell receptor beta chains sequenced from one sample in a study of Graves' ophthalmopathy and Graves' hyperthyroidism. Scientists amplified the TCR beta CDR3 regions from RNA transcripts. First-round RT-PCR employed HTBI primers, with a second-round multiplex PCR after it. TCRdb reprocessed the multiplex PCR reads with MiXCR, giving one entry per CDR3 protein. The profile covers a few hundred thousand distinct CDR3 sequences, with about two fifths appearing a single time and around 4% taken by the ten largest. The material sequenced was peripheral blood or thyroid tissue (not recorded which). Every receptor here comes from an adult man with Graves' hyperthyroidism.

V gene TRBV29-1 combines with J gene TRBJ1-2, with 9 bases identical to TRBD1. With 3 bases clipped from V and 4 bases from J, the junction kept 3 bases outside the gene matches. Germline CDR1 and CDR2: SQVTM and ANQGSEA. The CDR3 covers 13 residues. The CDR3 DNA reads TGCAGCGTTGATGTGGGACAGGGCTATGGCTACACCTTC. This encodes CSVDVGQGYGYTF.

This rearrangement joins TRBV2 to TRBJ2-3, with 7 bases fitting TRBD1. This CDR3 is built from 17 residues. V shed 6 bases and J 1 base; nucleotides not matched to a gene: 13. Germline lookup yields CDR1 SNHLY and CDR2 FYNNEI. The CDR3 nucleotides read TGTGCCAGCAGACGAAATCTCAGGGGGTTCGGCACAGATACGCAGTATTTT. Protein sequence: CASRRNLRGFGTDTQYF. Variable domain in full (rest from reference TRBV2 and TRBJ2-3): EPEVTQTPSHQVTQMGQEVILRCVPISNHLYFYWYRQILGQKVEFLVSFYNNEISEKSEIFDDQFSVERPDGSNFTLKIRSTKLEDSAMYFCASRRNLRGFGTDTQYFGPGTRLTVL.

As regards this clonotype: This could be a read error, since a much larger clone is one nucleotide away. The chain links TRBV28 to TRBJ2-7; 14 nucleotides agree with TRBD2. Per germline, CDR1 MDHEN and CDR2 SYDVKM. The CDR3 is 16 residues long. Trimming cost V 8 bases and J 9 bases; bases outside gene matches: 15. CDR3 loop: CASPPSTSGRALGQYF. CDR3 in DNA: TGTGCCAGCCCACCCTCGACTAGCGGGAGGGCGCTCGGGCAGTACTTC.

This clonotype appeared once. A much bigger clone sits one base away, suggesting this may be a read error. The rearrangement joins TRBV29-1 to TRBJ2-7; 9 nucleotides match TRBD1. The CDR3 has 14 residues. CDR1 SQVTM and CDR2 ANQGSEA come from the germline V gene. V lost 0 bases and J lost 3; bases outside the gene matches: 3. Here the CDR3 reads CSVEEPGQGYEQYF. CDR3 nucleotides: TGCAGCGTTGAAGAACCGGGACAGGGCTACGAGCAGTACTTC.

The chain links TRBV29-1 to TRBJ2-5; D ambiguous. This CDR3 spans 14 amino acids. CDR1 is SQVTM and CDR2 is ANQGSEA in the germline V gene. V lost 3 bases to trimming and J lost 5 bases, with 16 bases between them. The CDR3 spells CSVDWQDPRETQYF. The CDR3 DNA reads as TGCAGCGTTGACTGGCAGGATCCTCGGGAGACCCAGTACTTC.

As concerns this clonotype: A read error is possible here, since a much larger clone lies one base away. The chain has TRBV2 and TRBJ2-5; TRBD1 matches at 8 bases. The V gene's germline CDR1 is SNHLY and CDR2 FYNNEI. The CDR3 has 13 residues. CDR3 sequence (DNA): TGTACCAGCAGTAACACAGGGGGAGAGACCCAGTACTTC. This sequence encodes CTSSNTGGETQYF.

On this clonotype: A much larger clone sits a single nucleotide away, making a read error possible. This chain links TRBV13 with TRBJ2-7; D may be TRBD2 (5 bases). Germline V gene sequence: CDR1 PRHDT, CDR2 FYEKMQ (reference sequence). The CDR3 consists of 13 residues. The CDR3 DNA follows: TGTACCAGCGTAACCCCCGGGATCGGAGAGCAGTACTTC. Translated: CTSVTPGIGEQYF.

Remarks on this clonotype: Since a much larger clone is just one base distant, this may be a read error. Since the CDR3 does not end with the conserved phenylalanine or tryptophan, this likely comes from a read error. The J gene is TRBJ2-7, the V gene TRBV29-1; D may be TRBD1 (6 bases). Trimming stripped 4 bases from V and 1 base from J, with 14 bases between. The length of the CDR3 is 14 residues. CDR1 and CDR2 (germline): SQVTM, ANQGSEA. The CDR3 spells CSVGSTQGSYEQYS. DNA of the CDR3: TGCAGCGTTGGGTCCACACAGGGTTCCTACGAGCAGTACTCC.

The V call is TRBV2, the J call TRBJ1-6; a weak D match, TRBD1 (6 bases). The V end lost 6 bases, the J end lost 2 bases, and 14 bases lay between the germline ends. Germline values: CDR1 SNHLY, CDR2 FYNNEI. This CDR3 is built from 16 residues. CDR3 DNA sequence: TGTGCCAGCAGAGGGGCAGGGGTAACCTATAATTCACCCCTCCACTTT. Protein product: CASRGAGVTYNSPLHF.

In this sample, this clonotype turned up many times. The gene calls are TRBV7-6 and TRBJ2-7, with 8 bases fitting TRBD2. V shed 0 bases, J shed 3 bases, and the junction held 10 bases outside the gene matches. Germline V gene lookup returns CDR1 SGHVS and CDR2 FNYEAQ. CDR3 length: 17 amino acids. The CDR3 DNA follows: TGTGCCAGCAGCTTAGCTGGGGGGTCAGCGGGGGTCTACGAGCAGTACTTC. Amino acids: CASSLAGGSAGVYEQYF.

This clonotype was detected many times. V and J are TRBV29-1 and TRBJ1-1; D might be TRBD1 (5 bases). Germline lookup yields CDR1 SQVTM and CDR2 ANQGSEA. CDR3 length equals 13 residues. V was trimmed by 5 bases and J by 3 bases, leaving 13 bases between them. The CDR3, as DNA: TGCAGCGTTCGGAGGGGTAGGGACACTGAAGCTTTCTTT. This codes for CSVRRGRDTEAFF.

The chain carries TRBV5-1 and TRBJ1-1; 9 bases match TRBD1. V shed 0 bases, J shed 7 bases, and the junction held 13 bases outside the gene matches. The CDR3 is 17 amino acids. Germline CDR1 is SGHRS and CDR2 is YFSETQ. CDR3 sequence: CASSLARDRARGGEAFF. The CDR3 coding sequence is TGCGCCAGCAGCTTGGCTCGGGACAGGGCCCGCGGGGGTGAAGCTTTCTTT.

This clonotype appeared many times. The chain combines TRBV7-9 with TRBJ1-2, with TRBD1 matching over 11 bases. In germline, CDR1 is SEHNR, CDR2 FQNEAQ (reference sequence). This CDR3 is 14 amino acids long. V lost 5 bases, J lost 4 bases, and 3 bases stayed unmatched. The CDR3 spells CASSLDRGLYGYTF. The DNA of the CDR3 is TGTGCCAGCAGCCTGGACAGGGGGCTCTATGGCTACACCTTC.

The V and J genes are TRBV6-6 and TRBJ1-1, with 7 bases matching TRBD1. Germline V gives CDR1 MNHNY, CDR2 SVGAGI (reference sequence). With 0 bases clipped from V and 8 bases from J, the junction kept 9 bases outside the gene matches. The CDR3 has 15 amino acids. CDR3 sequence (DNA): TGTGCCAGCAGTTACTCAACCACGACAGGGCAAGAAGCTTTCTTT. It codes for CASSYSTTTGQEAFF.

The chain links TRBV7-9 to TRBJ2-5; tentative D call: TRBD1 (6 bases). CDR3 size: 18 residues. V lost 5 bases and J lost 2, with 24 bases in between. Germline V lookup: CDR1 SEHNR, CDR2 FQNEAQ (reference sequence). CDR3 coding DNA: TGTGCCAGCAGCCTTCCACCGATTCTTCTGGACAGACAAGAGACCCAGTACTTC. Its translation: CASSLPPILLDRQETQYF.